This entry is about one TCR beta chain. The antigen is not known. These data belong to a study of vaccination effects on CD4 cells after COVID-19. Study-wide background: Post-vaccine sampling took place a median of 72 days after the second dose. Points from the study as a whole: In the study, convalescent patients were few, and early post-infection timepoints were absent. Marked clonal contraction was seen in infection- and vaccine-induced clones late after vaccination.

Once cultured for roughly ten days, the cells underwent separation to obtain CD4+ T cells. Participants each got two BNT162b2 or mRNA-1273 vaccine doses. TCRdb keeps only in-frame clones here, not all; method: immunoSEQ multiplex PCR. This table holds tens of thousands of clones, about 74% found once. CDR3 length equals 16 residues. V was trimmed by 4 bases and J by 4 bases, leaving 20 bases between them. Germline assignment: CDR1 SGHNT and CDR2 YYREEE (reference sequence). The receptor's source is a human donor who received a COVID-19 vaccine. The rearrangement links TRBV5-4 to TRBJ2-5; possible D gene TRBD2, 6 bases. The sample in question was CD4+ T cells from PBMCs cultured without peptide, obtained after COVID-19 vaccination. In DNA, the CDR3 is TGTGCCAGCAGCCCCACCCCCCGGGACTTCACAGAGACCCAGTACTTC. Residues: CASSPTPRDFTETQYF. Using reference TRBV5-4 and TRBJ2-5 for the parts outside the CDR3, the full variable domain is ETGVTQSPTHLIKTRGQQVTLRCSSQSGHNTVSWYQQALGQGPQFIFQYYREEENGRGNFPPRFSGLQFPNYSSELNVNALELDDSALYLCASSPTPRDFTETQYFGPGTRLLVL.